This TCR beta chain originates from a study of response to subunit inactivated influenza vaccine. Study-level findings and limits: That few new T cells are recruited by each seasonal influenza vaccination was the authors' suggestion.

TCRdb reprocessed the RT-PCR reads with MiXCR, giving one entry per CDR3 protein. This table has roughly 790,000 distinct CDR3 sequences, 21% appearing once. V was pared by 1 base and J by 5 bases, with 8 bases between. The CDR3 totals 13 residues. Details on this clonotype: Its antigen is unidentified.

The genes are TRBV12-3 or TRBV12-4 and TRBJ2-5; D ambiguous. Sequenced material: PBMCs from blood, taken 4 to 6 days after vaccination. The sequence was collected from a man between 45 and 60 years old who received an inactivated influenza vaccine. The CDR3: CASSLGWKETQYF. The DNA of the CDR3 is TGTGCCAGCAGTTTAGGCTGGAAGGAGACCCAGTACTTC.